The source of this T cell receptor beta chain is a study of T cells in Graves' hyperthyroidism and ophthalmopathy. Patients between 18 and 65 years old had hyperthyroidism, newly diagnosed and lasting under 2 months. Uncontrolled infection, other autoimmune disease, pregnancy or lactation barred patients from enrollment. This clonotype was seen a few times. RNA transcripts served as the template for amplifying TCR beta CDR3 regions. HTBI primers were the set used in a first-round RT-PCR of the TCR CDR3. TCRdb re-called the multiplex PCR reads through MiXCR, storing one row per CDR3 protein. The table shows fewer than 400,000 distinct CDR3 sequences, with over 15% occurring only once. The TCR was taken from a man under 40 with Graves' hyperthyroidism. Input material: blood.

The CDR3 region has the DNA TGCAGTGCGTCTGGGGCCAACGTCCTGACTTTC. It encodes CSASGANVLTF. The chain couples TRBV20-1 to TRBJ2-6; D uncertain. The germline gives CDR1 DFQATT, CDR2 SNEGSKA (reference sequence). Trimming shortened V by 6 bases and J by 1 base, and 1 base separated the two germline ends. The CDR3 totals 11 residues.